This is a list of T cell receptor beta chains from one sample in a study of T cell repertoires in cytomegalovirus infection. No antigens are known for them. MiXCR, applied by TCRdb to the reads, yields one record per CDR3 protein. The repertoire holds some 100,000 distinct CDR3 sequences, with 25% to 30% as singletons. Source: CD8+ T cells from cultured PBMCs, taken from culture after CMV antigen stimulation. Receptor source: a human donor in good health (CMV status not recorded). Some clones in this sample may be carry-over from other donors' samples. CDR3s include the opening cysteine and the closing phenylalanine or tryptophan. D genes are given only for firm matches.

V	J	D	length	CDR3
TRBV28	TRBJ2-1	TRBD2	15	CASSRLAGVYNEQFF
TRBV27	TRBJ2-6	.	15	CASSLLGGAFNVLTF
TRBV27	TRBJ2-7	.	13	CASSLAHRDEQYF
TRBV7-8	TRBJ2-1	.	15	CASSLWGTSGNEQFF
TRBV3-1	TRBJ2-2	.	16	CASSQARSMNTGELFF
TRBV2	TRBJ1-3	.	15	CASIQDRSSGNTIYF
TRBV9	TRBJ1-6	.	16	CASSQTLSSYNSPLHF
TRBV7-9	TRBJ2-3	.	14	CASSFASSTDTQYF
TRBV6-2/TRBV6-3	TRBJ2-2	TRBD2	17	CASSYETSGVITGELFF
TRBV5-4	TRBJ2-3	TRBD2	13	CAMRGELTDTQYF
TRBV19	TRBJ1-4	TRBD1	11	CARTGAEKLFF
TRBV12-3/TRBV12-4	TRBJ2-1	TRBD1	15	CASSEGTGSYNEQFF
TRBV28	TRBJ2-2	.	15	CASIPSWVRTGELFF
TRBV12-3/TRBV12-4	TRBJ2-1	.	15	CASSFLGALYNEQFF